This T cell receptor beta chain was documented in a study of a mutant IDH1 vaccine in newly diagnosed glioma. Study-level background: Commencement of vaccination occurred 4-6 weeks following radiotherapy alone, or concurrently with temozolomide cycles. Patients had received radiotherapy, temozolomide, or both previously, most receiving both. Study results and caveats: In about 93% of patients, immune responses induced by the vaccine occurred.

The sample's time point: week 23, last vaccination. What each vaccine dose contained was 300 ug of mutant IDH1 20-mer peptide, accompanied by topical imiquimod. Diagnosis in the donors showed new WHO grade 3 or 4 astrocytomas that were IDH1-mutant and ATRX-lost. The CDR3 loop spans 12 amino acids. In germline, CDR1 is SGHNT, CDR2 YYREEE (reference sequence). The V gene lost 1 base and the J gene lost 7 bases, with 9 bases spanning the gap. Measured with immunoSEQ multiplex PCR; TCRdb has only the in-frame clones, and not every one. The sample has some 80,000 clones; more than 70% are singletons. About this clone: Antigen: not known.

This rearrangement joins TRBV5-4 to TRBJ2-7, with D unresolved. The receptor was isolated from a woman in her 50s with glioma. The sample here was PBMCs, taken from a glioma patient whose treatment included an IDH1 peptide vaccine. DNA for the CDR3: TGTGCCAGCAGCTTGTCCGGAAGTGAGCAGTACTTC. It is translated as CASSLSGSEQYF. Looking up the rest from reference TRBV5-4 and TRBJ2-7 gives the full variable domain: ETGVTQSPTHLIKTRGQQVTLRCSSQSGHNTVSWYQQALGQGPQFIFQYYREEENGRGNFPPRFSGLQFPNYSSELNVNALELDDSALYLCASSLSGSEQYFGPGTRLTVT.